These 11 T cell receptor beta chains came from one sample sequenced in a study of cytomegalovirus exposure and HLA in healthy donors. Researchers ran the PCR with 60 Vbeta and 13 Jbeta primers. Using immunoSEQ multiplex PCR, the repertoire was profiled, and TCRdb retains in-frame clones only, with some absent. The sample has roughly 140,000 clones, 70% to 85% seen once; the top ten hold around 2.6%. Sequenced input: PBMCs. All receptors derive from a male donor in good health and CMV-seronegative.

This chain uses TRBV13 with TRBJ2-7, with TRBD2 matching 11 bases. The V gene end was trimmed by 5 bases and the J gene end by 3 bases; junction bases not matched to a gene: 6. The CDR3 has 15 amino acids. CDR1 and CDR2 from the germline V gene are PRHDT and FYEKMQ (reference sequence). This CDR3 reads CASSHTGTSGYEQYF. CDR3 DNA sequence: TGTGCCAGCAGCCACACCGGGACTAGCGGCTACGAGCAGTACTTC.

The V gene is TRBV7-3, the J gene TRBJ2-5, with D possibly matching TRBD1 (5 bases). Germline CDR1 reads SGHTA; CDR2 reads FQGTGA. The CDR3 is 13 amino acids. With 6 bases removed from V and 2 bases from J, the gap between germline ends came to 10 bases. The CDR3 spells CASSRGSQETQYF. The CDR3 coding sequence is TGTGCCAGCAGTAGGGGATCTCAAGAGACCCAGTACTTC.

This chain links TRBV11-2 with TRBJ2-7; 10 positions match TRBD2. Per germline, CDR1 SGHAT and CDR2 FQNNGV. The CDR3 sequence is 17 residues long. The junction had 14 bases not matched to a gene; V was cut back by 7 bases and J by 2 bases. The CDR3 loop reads CASTSPPASGGAYEQYF. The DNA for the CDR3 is TGTGCCAGCACCTCCCCCCCCGCTAGCGGGGGCGCCTACGAGCAGTACTTC.

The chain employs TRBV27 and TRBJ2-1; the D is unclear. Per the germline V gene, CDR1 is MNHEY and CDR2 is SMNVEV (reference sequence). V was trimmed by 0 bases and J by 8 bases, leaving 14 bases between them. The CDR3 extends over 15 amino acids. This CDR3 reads CASSLSNGELDEQFF. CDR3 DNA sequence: TGTGCCAGCAGTTTATCGAACGGAGAGTTGGATGAGCAGTTCTTC.

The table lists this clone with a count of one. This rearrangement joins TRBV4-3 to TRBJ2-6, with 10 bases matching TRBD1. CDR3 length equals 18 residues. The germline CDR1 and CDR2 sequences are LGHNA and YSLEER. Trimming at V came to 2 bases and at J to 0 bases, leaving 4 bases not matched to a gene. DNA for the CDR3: TGCGCCAGCAGCCAAAAGGGGACAGGGGTCTCTGGGGCCAACGTCCTGACTTTC. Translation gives CASSQKGTGVSGANVLTF.

The CDR3 spells CAITQDSQVVGYTF. The CDR3 DNA is TGTGCCATCACCCAGGACAGCCAGGTGGTCGGCTACACCTTC. The chain employs TRBV10-3 and TRBJ1-2; D is possibly TRBD1 (6 bases). V was shortened by 7 bases and J by 8 bases, with 20 bases between the two germline ends. From germline, CDR1 is ENHRY and CDR2 SYGVKD. The CDR3 contains 14 residues.

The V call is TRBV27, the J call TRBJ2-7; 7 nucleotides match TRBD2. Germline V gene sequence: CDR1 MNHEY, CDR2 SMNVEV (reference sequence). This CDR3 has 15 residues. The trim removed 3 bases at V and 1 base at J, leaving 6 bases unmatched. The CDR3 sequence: CASSFSGSWSYEQYF. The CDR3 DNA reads TGTGCCAGCAGTTTTAGCGGGTCGTGGTCCTACGAGCAGTACTTC.

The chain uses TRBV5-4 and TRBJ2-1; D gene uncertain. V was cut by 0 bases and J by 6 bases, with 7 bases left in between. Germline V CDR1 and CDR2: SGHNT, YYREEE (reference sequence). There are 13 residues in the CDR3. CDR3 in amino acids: CASSLGTRNEQFF. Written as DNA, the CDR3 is TGTGCCAGCAGCTTGGGTACGCGCAATGAGCAGTTCTTC.

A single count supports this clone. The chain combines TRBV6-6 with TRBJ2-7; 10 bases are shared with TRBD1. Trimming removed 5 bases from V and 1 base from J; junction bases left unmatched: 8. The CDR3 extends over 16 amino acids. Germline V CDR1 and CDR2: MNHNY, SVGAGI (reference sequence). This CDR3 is CASSAPDRGRSYEQYF. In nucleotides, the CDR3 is TGTGCCAGCAGTGCCCCGGACAGGGGGAGGTCCTACGAGCAGTACTTC.

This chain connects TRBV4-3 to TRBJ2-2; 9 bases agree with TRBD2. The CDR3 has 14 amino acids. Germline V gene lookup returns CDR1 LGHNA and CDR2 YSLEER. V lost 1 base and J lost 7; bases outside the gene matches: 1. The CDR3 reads CASSQGAGGGELFF. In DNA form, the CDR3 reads TGCGCCAGCAGCCAAGGAGCGGGGGGCGGGGAGCTGTTTTTT.

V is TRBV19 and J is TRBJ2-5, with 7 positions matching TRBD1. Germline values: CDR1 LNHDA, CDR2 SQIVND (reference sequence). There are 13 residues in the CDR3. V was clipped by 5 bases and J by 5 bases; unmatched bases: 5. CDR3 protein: CASSEGAWETQYF. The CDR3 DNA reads TGTGCCAGTAGTGAGGGGGCGTGGGAGACCCAGTACTTC.